The present T cell receptor (beta chain) was sequenced within a study of cytomegalovirus exposure and HLA in healthy donors. 60 Vbeta and 13 Jbeta primers were used in PCR. Generated by immunoSEQ multiplex PCR, the TCRdb table keeps only in-frame clones and is missing some. The listing records tens of thousands of clones. Notes on this clone: The target antigen is unknown.

Trimming pared 2 bases from V and 0 bases from J, leaving 8 bases between. The CDR3 runs 14 residues. Germline V gives CDR1 SGHRS, CDR2 YFSETQ. Study results and caveats: The likely explanation for a cluster of highly shared sequence variants was sequencing artifact. Earlier analysis yielded a pattern in which most TCR beta V segments were productive about 90% or about 30% of the time.

The chain carries TRBV5-1 and TRBJ1-1, with D tentatively TRBD1 (5 bases). Sequencing used PBMCs. The TCR originated in an older woman in good health and CMV-seronegative. CDR3 protein: CASSFDSMNTEAFF. DNA for the CDR3: TGCGCCAGCAGCTTCGACAGCATGAACACTGAAGCTTTCTTT.